Listed here is a single T cell receptor (beta chain). Antigen specificity is unknown. This entry comes from a study of T cell responses to AZD1222 COVID-19 vaccine. Findings of the study overall: Baseline testing showed seropositivity in only six AZD1222 recipients.

The table came from immunoSEQ multiplex PCR; TCRdb's copy has only in-frame clones and leaves some out. The sample has some 89,000 clones, over 75% seen once. The length of the CDR3 is 13 residues. Germline lookup yields CDR1 SGHRS and CDR2 YFSETQ. V shed 1 base and J shed 7 bases, with 9 bases lying between them. The source is an adult in good health. The chain combines TRBV5-1 with TRBJ1-5; D might be TRBD1 (5 bases). The specimen was peripheral blood, collected on day 0 of MenACWY control vaccination. The CDR3: CASSLSGRQPQHF. CDR3 bases: TGCGCCAGCAGCTTGTCAGGGCGCCAGCCCCAGCATTTT.